These T cell receptor beta chains were read from a single sample in a study of T cell repertoires in ileal Crohn's disease. Assay used: immunoSEQ multiplex PCR; TCRdb lists only in-frame clones, some missing. The sample lists thousands of clones, around 70% occurring once. The sequencing input was ileal tissue. Receptors originate from an adult with Crohn's disease. The CDR3 runs from the conserved cysteine through the conserved F or W. D genes are given only for firm matches. Not all rows give a size; the values are once, few, many and, for expanded clones, a class.

clone_size j_call d_call v_call cdr3_aa cdr3_nt
NA TRBJ1-4 NA TRBV6-1 CASSVESATNEKLFF TGTGCCAGCAGTGTCGAGAGCGCAACTAATGAAAAACTGTTTTTT
NA TRBJ1-3 NA TRBV2 CASSAPPGGNTIYF TGTGCCAGCAGTGCCCCCCCGGGAGGAAACACCATATATTTT
NA TRBJ2-7 NA TRBV5-4 CASSLEVGSSYEQYF TGTGCCAGCAGCTTGGAGGTTGGGAGCTCCTACGAGCAGTACTTC
NA TRBJ1-1 NA TRBV7-3 CASSLAGGLNTEAFF TGTGCCAGCAGCTTAGCGGGAGGATTGAACACTGAAGCTTTCTTT
few TRBJ1-5 NA TRBV19 CASSPTGQVQPQHF TGTGCCAGTAGTCCAACAGGGCAAGTTCAGCCCCAGCATTTT
NA TRBJ2-1 NA TRBV5-1 CASSLANEQFF TGCGCCAGCAGCCTGGCTAATGAGCAGTTCTTC
NA TRBJ2-3 NA TRBV11-2 CASSLVPLRTDTQYF TGTGCCAGCAGCTTAGTACCCCTGAGAACAGATACGCAGTATTTT
NA TRBJ2-7 TRBD2 TRBV7-2 CASSSRLAGGPGEQYF TGTGCCAGCAGCTCCCGACTAGCGGGGGGGCCGGGCGAGCAGTACTTC
few TRBJ2-5 TRBD2 TRBV2 CASVLAGLETQYF TGTGCCAGCGTCCTAGCGGGGCTAGAGACCCAGTACTTC
NA TRBJ1-2 NA TRBV7-9 CASSLLGHYGYTF TGTGCCAGCAGCTTACTGGGGCACTATGGCTACACCTTC
NA TRBJ2-7 TRBD1 TRBV6-5 CASSTGTGTGSRYF TGTGCCAGCAGTACCGGGACAGGGACCGGGAGCAGGTACTTC
NA TRBJ1-5 NA TRBV19 CASSIGRGSNQPQHF TGTGCCAGTAGTATCGGGCGGGGGAGCAATCAGCCCCAGCATTTT
NA TRBJ2-7 NA TRBV13 CASSLTGTYEQYF TGTGCCAGCAGCTTAACAGGTACCTACGAGCAGTACTTC
NA TRBJ2-7 TRBD1 TRBV5-1 CASSLATPGQGASNEQYF TGCGCCAGCAGCTTGGCCACGCCGGGACAGGGGGCGAGTAACGAGCAGTACTTC
once TRBJ1-6 TRBD1 TRBV30 CAWLSGQGGLYNSPLHF TGTGCCTGGCTTTCTGGACAGGGAGGCCTCTATAATTCACCCCTCCACTTT
NA TRBJ2-6 TRBD1 TRBV29-1 CSVDPGTGGVTGANVLTF TGCAGCGTTGATCCCGGGACAGGGGGAGTGACTGGGGCCAACGTCCTGACTTTC
NA TRBJ1-2 NA TRBV30 CAWSGGLRGYTF TGTGCCTGGTCCGGTGGGCTCCGGGGCTACACCTTC
NA TRBJ1-2 TRBD1 TRBV6-5 CASSRGQGAVSGYTF TGTGCCAGCTCAAGGGGGCAGGGAGCAGTAAGCGGCTACACCTTC
NA TRBJ1-5 TRBD1 TRBV6-1 CASRHRGIGDQPQHF TGTGCCAGCAGGCACAGGGGTATAGGAGATCAGCCCCAGCATTTT
NA TRBJ2-2 NA TRBV5-1 CASSGDYTGELFF TGCGCCAGCAGCGGGGACTACACCGGGGAGCTGTTTTTT
few TRBJ2-1 TRBD2 TRBV28 CASSLHSGSGGEQFF TGTGCCAGCAGTTTACATAGCGGGAGTGGCGGTGAGCAGTTCTTC
NA TRBJ2-7 TRBD1 TRBV11-2 CASSPRGSENEQYF TGTGCCAGCAGCCCCAGGGGGTCTGAGAACGAGCAGTACTTC
NA TRBJ1-2 NA TRBV5-1 CASRRDLGNYGYTF TGCGCCAGCAGACGGGATTTGGGAAACTATGGCTACACCTTC
few TRBJ2-7 TRBD2 TRBV6-1 CASASGAYEQYF TGTGCCAGCGCTAGCGGGGCTTACGAGCAGTACTTC
NA TRBJ2-7 NA TRBV6-1 CASSEGQGSSYEQYF TGTGCCAGCAGTGAAGGGCAGGGAAGCTCCTACGAGCAGTACTTC
NA TRBJ2-1 NA TRBV4-3 CASSQGRVGEQFF TGCGCCAGCAGCCAAGGTCGGGTTGGTGAGCAGTTCTTC
NA TRBJ1-1 NA TRBV10-2 CASNGGVNTEAFF TGCGCCAGCAACGGGGGGGTGAACACTGAAGCTTTCTTT